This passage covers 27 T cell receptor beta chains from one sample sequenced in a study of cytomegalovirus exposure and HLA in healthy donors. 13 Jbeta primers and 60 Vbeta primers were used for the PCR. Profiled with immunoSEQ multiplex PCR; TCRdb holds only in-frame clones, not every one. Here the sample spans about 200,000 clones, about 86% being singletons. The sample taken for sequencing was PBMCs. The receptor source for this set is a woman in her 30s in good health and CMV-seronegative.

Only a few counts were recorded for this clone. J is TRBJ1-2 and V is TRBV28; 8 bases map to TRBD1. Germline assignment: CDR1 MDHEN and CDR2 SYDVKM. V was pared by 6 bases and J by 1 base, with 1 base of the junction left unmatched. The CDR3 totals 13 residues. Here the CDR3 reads CASRDRGNYGYTF. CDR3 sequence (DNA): TGTGCCAGCAGAGACAGGGGTAACTATGGCTACACCTTC.

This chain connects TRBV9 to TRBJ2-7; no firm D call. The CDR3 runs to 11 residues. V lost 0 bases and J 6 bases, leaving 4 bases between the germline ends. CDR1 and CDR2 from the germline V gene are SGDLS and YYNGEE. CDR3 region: CASSVGGEQYF. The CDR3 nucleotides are TGTGCCAGCAGCGTAGGAGGCGAGCAGTACTTC.

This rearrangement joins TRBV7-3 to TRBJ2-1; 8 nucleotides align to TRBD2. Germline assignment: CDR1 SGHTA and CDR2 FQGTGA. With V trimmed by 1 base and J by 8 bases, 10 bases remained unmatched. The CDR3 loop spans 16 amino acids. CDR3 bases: TGTGCCAGCAGCTTAAGACCGGGACTAGATGGGCATGAGCAGTTCTTC. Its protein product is CASSLRPGLDGHEQFF.

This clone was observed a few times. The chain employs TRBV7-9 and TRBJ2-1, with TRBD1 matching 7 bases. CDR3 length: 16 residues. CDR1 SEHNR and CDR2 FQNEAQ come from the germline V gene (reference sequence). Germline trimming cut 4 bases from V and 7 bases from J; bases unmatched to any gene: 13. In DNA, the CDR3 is TGTGCCAGCAGCTCCCTGAGACAGGGCCTAACTAATGAGCAGTTCTTC. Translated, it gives CASSSLRQGLTNEQFF.

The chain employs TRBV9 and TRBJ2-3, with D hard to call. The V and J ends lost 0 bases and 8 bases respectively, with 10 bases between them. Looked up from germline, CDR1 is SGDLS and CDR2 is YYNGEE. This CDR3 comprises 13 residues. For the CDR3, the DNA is TGTGCCAGCAGCGTAGAGCAAGTGAGTACGCAGTATTTT. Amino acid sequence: CASSVEQVSTQYF.

CDR3 protein: CASSQAGTQYF. CDR3 sequence (DNA): TGTGCCAGCAGCCAAGCTGGGACCCAGTACTTC. This chain uses TRBV7-2 with TRBJ2-5; D unclear. Germline V gives CDR1 SGHTA, CDR2 FQGNSA. The V and J ends lost 5 bases and 7 bases respectively, with 8 bases between them. The CDR3 covers 11 residues.

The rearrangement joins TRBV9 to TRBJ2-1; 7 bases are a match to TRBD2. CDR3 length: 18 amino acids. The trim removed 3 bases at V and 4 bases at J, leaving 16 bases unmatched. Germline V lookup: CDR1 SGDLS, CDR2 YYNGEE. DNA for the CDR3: TGTGCCAGCAGCGCCCCCAACCAAGGGGCTAGCGGATACAATGAGCAGTTCTTC. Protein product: CASSAPNQGASGYNEQFF.

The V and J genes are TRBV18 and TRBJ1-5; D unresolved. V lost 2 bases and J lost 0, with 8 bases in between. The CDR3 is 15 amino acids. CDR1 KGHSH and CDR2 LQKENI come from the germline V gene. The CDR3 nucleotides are TGTGCCAGCTCACCAGGGCTAGCTAGCAATCAGCCCCAGCATTTT. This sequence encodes CASSPGLASNQPQHF.

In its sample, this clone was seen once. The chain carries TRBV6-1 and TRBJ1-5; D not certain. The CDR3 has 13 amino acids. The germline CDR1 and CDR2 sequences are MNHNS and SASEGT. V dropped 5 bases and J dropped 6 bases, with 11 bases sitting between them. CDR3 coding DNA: TGTGCCAGCAGTCCCGGGAGGGTTCAGCCCCAGCATTTT. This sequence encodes CASSPGRVQPQHF.

CDR3 bases: TGTGCCTGGAGACCGGGGAACTCCTACAATGAGCAGTTCTTC. Its translation: CAWRPGNSYNEQFF. The V gene is TRBV30, the J gene TRBJ2-1; TRBD2 is a possible D gene (5 bases). Germline V CDR1 and CDR2: GTSNPN, SVGIG (reference sequence). This CDR3 has 14 amino acids. V lost 3 bases and J lost 0, with 9 bases in between.

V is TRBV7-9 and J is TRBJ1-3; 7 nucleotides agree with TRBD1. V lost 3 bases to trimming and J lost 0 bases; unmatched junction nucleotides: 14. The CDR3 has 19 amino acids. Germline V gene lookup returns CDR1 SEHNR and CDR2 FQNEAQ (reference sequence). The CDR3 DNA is TGTGCCAGCAGCTTTCAGTCCCGACAGGGCCGGAGCTCTGGAAACACCATATATTTT. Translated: CASSFQSRQGRSSGNTIYF. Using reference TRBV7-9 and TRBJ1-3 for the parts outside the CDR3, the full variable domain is DTGVSQNPRHKITKRGQNVTFRCDPISEHNRLYWYRQTLGQGPEFLTYFQNEAQLEKSRLLSDRFSAERPKGSFSTLEIQRTEQGDSAMYLCASSFQSRQGRSSGNTIYFGEGSWLTVV.

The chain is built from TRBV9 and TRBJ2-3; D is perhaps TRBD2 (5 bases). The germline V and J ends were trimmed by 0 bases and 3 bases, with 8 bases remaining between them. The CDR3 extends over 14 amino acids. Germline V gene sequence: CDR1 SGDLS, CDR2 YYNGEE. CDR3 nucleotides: TGTGCCAGCAGCGTAGGAGCGGAAACAGATACGCAGTATTTT. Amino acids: CASSVGAETDTQYF.

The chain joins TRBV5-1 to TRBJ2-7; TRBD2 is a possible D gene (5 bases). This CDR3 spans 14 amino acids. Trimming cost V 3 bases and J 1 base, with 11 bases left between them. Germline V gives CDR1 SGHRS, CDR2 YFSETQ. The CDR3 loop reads CASSSTGSSYEQYF. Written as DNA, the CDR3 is TGCGCCAGCAGCTCTACGGGAAGTTCCTACGAGCAGTACTTC.

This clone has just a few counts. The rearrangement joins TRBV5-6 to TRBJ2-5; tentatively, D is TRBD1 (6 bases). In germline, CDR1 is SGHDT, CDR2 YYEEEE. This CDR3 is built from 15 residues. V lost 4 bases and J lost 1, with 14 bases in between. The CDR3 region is CASSGPIRGQETQYF. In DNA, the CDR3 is TGTGCCAGCAGCGGGCCGATCAGGGGCCAAGAGACCCAGTACTTC.

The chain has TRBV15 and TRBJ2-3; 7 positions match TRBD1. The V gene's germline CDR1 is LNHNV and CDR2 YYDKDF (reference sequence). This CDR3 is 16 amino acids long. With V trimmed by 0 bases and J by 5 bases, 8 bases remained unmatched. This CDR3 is CATSREVGAGGDTQYF. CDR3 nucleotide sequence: TGTGCCACCAGCAGAGAGGTTGGCGCAGGGGGAGATACGCAGTATTTT.

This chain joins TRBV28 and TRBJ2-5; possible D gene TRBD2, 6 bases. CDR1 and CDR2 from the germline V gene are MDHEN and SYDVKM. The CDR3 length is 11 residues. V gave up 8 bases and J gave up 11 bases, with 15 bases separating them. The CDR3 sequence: CASRSPREQYF. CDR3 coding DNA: TGTGCCAGCCGTTCCCCTCGGGAGCAGTACTTC.

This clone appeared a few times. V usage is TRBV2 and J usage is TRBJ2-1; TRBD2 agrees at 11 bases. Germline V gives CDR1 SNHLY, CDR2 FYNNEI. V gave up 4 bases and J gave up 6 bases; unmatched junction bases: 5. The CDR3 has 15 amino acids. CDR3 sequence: CASSGRLAGSNEQFF. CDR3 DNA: TGTGCCAGCAGTGGCAGACTAGCGGGAAGCAATGAGCAGTTCTTC.

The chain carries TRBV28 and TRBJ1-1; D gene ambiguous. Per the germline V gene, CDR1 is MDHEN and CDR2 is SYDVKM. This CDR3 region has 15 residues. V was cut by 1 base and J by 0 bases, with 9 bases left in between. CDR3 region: CASSLSGYMNTEAFF. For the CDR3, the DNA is TGTGCCAGCAGTTTATCGGGGTACATGAACACTGAAGCTTTCTTT.

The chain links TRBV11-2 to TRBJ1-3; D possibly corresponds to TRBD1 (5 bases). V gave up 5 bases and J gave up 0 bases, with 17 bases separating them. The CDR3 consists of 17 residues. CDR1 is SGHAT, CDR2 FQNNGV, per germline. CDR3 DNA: TGTGCCAGCAGCCTCCGTAACCCGACAGCCTCTGGAAACACCATATATTTT. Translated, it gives CASSLRNPTASGNTIYF. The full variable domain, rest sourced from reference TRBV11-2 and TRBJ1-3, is EAGVAQSPRYKIIEKRQSVAFWCNPISGHATLYWYQQILGQGPKLLIQFQNNGVVDDSQLPKDRFSAERLKGVDSTLKIQPAKLEDSAVYLCASSLRNPTASGNTIYFGEGSWLTVV.

The CDR3 DNA is TGTGCCAGCAGCTTTGAAATTGCGGCGGACTACGAGCAGTACTTC. It codes for CASSFEIAADYEQYF. The V call is TRBV5-4, the J call TRBJ2-7; D uncertain. V was cut by 2 bases and J by 3 bases, with 15 bases left in between. Germline V gene data show CDR1 as SGHNT and CDR2 as YYREEE (reference sequence). This CDR3 region has 15 residues.

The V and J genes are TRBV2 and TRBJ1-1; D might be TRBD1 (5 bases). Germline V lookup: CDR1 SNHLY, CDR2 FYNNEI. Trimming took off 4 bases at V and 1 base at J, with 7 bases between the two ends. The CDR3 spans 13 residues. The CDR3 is CASSADKNTEAFF. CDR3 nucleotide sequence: TGTGCCAGCAGTGCGGACAAGAACACTGAAGCTTTCTTT.

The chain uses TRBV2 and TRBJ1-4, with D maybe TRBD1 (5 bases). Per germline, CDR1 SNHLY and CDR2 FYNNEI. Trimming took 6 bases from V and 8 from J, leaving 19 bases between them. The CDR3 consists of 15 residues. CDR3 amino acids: CASSEWGQGGEKLFF. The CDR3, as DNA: TGTGCCAGCAGCGAATGGGGCCAGGGTGGGGAAAAACTGTTTTTT.

The CDR3 nucleotides read TGTGCCAGCAGCTTATCGGGGGGGCCAAATGAAAAACTGTTTTTT. It yields the protein CASSLSGGPNEKLFF. The genes are TRBV7-9 and TRBJ1-4, with D perhaps TRBD1 (6 bases). From germline, CDR1 is SEHNR and CDR2 FQNEAQ (reference sequence). Deletions cut 2 bases from V and 5 bases from J, with 12 bases between. This CDR3 is built from 15 residues.

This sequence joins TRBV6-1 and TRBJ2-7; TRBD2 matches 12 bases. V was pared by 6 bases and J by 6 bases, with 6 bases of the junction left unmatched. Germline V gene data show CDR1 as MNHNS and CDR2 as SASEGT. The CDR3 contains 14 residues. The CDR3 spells CASRRLAGEGEQYF. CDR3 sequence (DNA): TGTGCCAGCAGGCGACTAGCGGGAGAGGGCGAGCAGTACTTC.

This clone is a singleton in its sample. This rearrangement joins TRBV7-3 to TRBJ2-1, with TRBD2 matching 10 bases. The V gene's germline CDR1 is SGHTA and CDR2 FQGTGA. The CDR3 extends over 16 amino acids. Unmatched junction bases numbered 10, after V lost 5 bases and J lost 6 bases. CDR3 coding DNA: TGTGCCAGCAGCCCAACGGGGGCTAGCGGGAGCAATGAGCAGTTCTTC. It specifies CASSPTGASGSNEQFF.

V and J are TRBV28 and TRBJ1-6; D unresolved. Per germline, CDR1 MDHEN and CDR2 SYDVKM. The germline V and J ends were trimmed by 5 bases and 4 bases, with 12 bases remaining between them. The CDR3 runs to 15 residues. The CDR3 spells CASSEFRGYNSPLHF. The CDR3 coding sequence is TGTGCCAGCAGTGAATTTAGAGGGTATAATTCACCCCTCCACTTT.

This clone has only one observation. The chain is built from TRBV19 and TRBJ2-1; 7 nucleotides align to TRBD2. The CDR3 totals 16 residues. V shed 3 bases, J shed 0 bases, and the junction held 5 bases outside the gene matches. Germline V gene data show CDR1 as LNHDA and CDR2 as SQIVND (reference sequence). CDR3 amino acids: CASSIWGGGSYNEQFF. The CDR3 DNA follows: TGTGCCAGTAGTATCTGGGGCGGGGGCTCCTACAATGAGCAGTTCTTC.